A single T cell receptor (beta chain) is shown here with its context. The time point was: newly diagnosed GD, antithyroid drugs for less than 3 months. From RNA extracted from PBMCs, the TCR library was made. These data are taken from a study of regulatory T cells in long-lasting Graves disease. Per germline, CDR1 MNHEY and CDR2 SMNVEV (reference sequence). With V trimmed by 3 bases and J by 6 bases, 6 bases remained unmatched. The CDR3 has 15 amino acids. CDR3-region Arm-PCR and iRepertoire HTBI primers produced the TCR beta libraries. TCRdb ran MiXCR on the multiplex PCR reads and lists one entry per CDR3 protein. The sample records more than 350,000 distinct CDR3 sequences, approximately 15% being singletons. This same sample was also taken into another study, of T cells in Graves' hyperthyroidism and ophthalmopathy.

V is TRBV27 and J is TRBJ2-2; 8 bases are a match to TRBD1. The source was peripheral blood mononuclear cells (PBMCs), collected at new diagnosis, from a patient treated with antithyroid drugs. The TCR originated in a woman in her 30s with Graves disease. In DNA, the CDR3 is TGTGCCAGCAGTTTTGGACAGGGAGGATCCGGGGAGCTGTTTTTT. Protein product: CASSFGQGGSGELFF.